A selection of T cell receptor beta chains follows, all from one sample in a study of cytomegalovirus exposure and HLA in healthy donors. The repertoire was sequenced with immunoSEQ multiplex PCR; TCRdb's copy has only in-frame clones and lacks some. This repertoire shows 190,000 or so clones, about 81% found once; its top ten account for 6.5%. Sequences were obtained from PBMCs. The receptors shown here come from a woman aged 50 to 60 in good health and CMV-seropositive. CDR3s include the opening cysteine and the closing phenylalanine or tryptophan. D genes are given only for firm matches. A row's size may be missing; if present it is once, few, many or a size class.

clone size	J gene	D gene	V gene	CDR3 DNA	CDR3 protein
.	TRBJ2-5	.	TRBV7-3	TGTGCCAGCAGCCCTCTAAGCGGAGAGACCCAGTACTTC	CASSPLSGETQYF
.	TRBJ2-5	TRBD1	TRBV11-3	TGTGCCAGCAGCTTAGATAGTGGGACAGAAGAGATGCAGTACTTC	CASSLDSGTEEMQYF
.	TRBJ2-1	TRBD2	TRBV5-4	TGTGCCAGCAGCTTGGGCTCGGGCGGGGGGCACTACAATGAGCAGTTCTTC	CASSLGSGGGHYNEQFF
.	TRBJ1-1	.	TRBV4-2	TGTGCCAGCAGCCAAGATTCCACCGGCCAGCGGGGAACTGAAGCTTTCTTT	CASSQDSTGQRGTEAFF
.	TRBJ2-5	.	TRBV7-9	TGTTCCAGCATCCTTACATCGGCACCGAGGGCACAATACCAAGAGACCCAGTACTTC	CSSILTSAPRAQYQETQYF
.	TRBJ2-3	TRBD1	TRBV7-9	TGTGCCAGCAGCCCGACAGGGAGAGGAGATACGCAGTATTTT	CASSPTGRGDTQYF
.	TRBJ1-1	TRBD1	TRBV9	TGTGCCAGCAGCCCGACAGGGTCGGGCACTGAAGCTTTCTTT	CASSPTGSGTEAFF
once	TRBJ2-1	.	TRBV29-1	TGCAGCGTTGGGAGGGTAGTAGAGAGCAATGAGCAGTTCTTC	CSVGRVVESNEQFF
.	TRBJ2-6	.	TRBV23-1	TGCGCCAGCAGTCGATTCCCGGGACATCCCAGCTCTGGGGCCAACGTCCTGACTTTC	CASSRFPGHPSSGANVLTF
few	TRBJ1-1	.	TRBV11-2	TGTGCCAGCAGCCCACTCGGAGGGATGAACACTGAAGCTTTCTTT	CASSPLGGMNTEAFF
.	TRBJ1-3	.	TRBV2	TGTGCCAGCAGTGCAGGGGTGGGTGGAAACACCATATATTTT	CASSAGVGGNTIYF
.	TRBJ1-2	TRBD1	TRBV28	TGTGCCAGCACCCCAGACAGGGATGGCTACACCTTC	CASTPDRDGYTF
.	TRBJ2-7	TRBD1	TRBV4-1	TGCGCCAGCAGCCAAGAGGTGACAGGGACCTACGAGCAGTACTTC	CASSQEVTGTYEQYF
.	TRBJ1-5	.	TRBV15	TGTGCCACCAGCAGAGATGGGCGCAATCAGCCCCAGCATTTT	CATSRDGRNQPQHF